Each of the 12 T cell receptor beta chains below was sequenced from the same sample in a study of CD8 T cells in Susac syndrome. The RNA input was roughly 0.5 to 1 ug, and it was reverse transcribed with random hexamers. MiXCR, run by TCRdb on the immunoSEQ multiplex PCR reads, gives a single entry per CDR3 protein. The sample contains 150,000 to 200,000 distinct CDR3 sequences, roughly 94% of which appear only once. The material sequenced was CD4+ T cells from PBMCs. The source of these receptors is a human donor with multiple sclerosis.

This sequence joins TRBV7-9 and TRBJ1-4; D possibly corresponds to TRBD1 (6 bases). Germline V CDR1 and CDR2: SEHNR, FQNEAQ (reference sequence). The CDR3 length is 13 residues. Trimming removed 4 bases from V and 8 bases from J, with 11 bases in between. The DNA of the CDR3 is TGTGCCAGCAGCTCCTCAGGGGCAGAAAAACTGTTTTTT. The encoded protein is CASSSSGAEKLFF.

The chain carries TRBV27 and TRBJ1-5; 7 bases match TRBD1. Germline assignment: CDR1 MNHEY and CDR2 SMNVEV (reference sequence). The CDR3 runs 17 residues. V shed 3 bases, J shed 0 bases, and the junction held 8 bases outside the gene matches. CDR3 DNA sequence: TGTGCCAGCAGTTTTTACACAGGGGCTTATAGCAATCAGCCCCAGCATTTT. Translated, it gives CASSFYTGAYSNQPQHF.

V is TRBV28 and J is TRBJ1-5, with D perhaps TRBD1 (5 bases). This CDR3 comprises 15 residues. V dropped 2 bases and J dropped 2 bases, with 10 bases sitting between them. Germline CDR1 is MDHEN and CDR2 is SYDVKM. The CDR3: CASSLPGDGNQPQHF. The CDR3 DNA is TGTGCCAGCAGTTTACCCGGGGACGGCAATCAGCCCCAGCATTTT.

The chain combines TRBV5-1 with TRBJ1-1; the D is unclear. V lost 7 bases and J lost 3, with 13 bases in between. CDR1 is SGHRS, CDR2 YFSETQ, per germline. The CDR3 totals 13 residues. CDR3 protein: CASSSNGYTEAFF. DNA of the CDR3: TGCGCCAGCTCCTCTAATGGGTACACTGAAGCTTTCTTT.

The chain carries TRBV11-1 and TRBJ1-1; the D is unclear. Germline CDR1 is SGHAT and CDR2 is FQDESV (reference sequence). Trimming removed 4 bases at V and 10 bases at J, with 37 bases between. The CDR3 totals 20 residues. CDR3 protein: CASSSTPAVRPPRNRDGAFF. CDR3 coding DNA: TGTGCCAGCAGCTCCACCCCAGCGGTGCGGCCACCGAGAAATCGCGACGGAGCTTTCTTT.

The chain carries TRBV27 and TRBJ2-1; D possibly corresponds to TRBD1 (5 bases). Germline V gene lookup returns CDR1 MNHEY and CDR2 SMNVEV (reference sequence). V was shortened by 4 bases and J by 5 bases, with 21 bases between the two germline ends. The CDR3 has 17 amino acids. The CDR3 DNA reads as TGTGCCAGCAGTTCCCCCCCGCGCGGTCCAGGGCACAATGAGCAGTTCTTC. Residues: CASSSPPRGPGHNEQFF.

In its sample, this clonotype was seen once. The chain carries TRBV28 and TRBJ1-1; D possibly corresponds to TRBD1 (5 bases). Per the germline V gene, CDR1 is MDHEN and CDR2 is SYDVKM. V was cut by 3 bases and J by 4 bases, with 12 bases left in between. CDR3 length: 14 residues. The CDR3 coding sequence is TGTGCCAGCAGTTTGGGGCCCTCGACCACTGAAGCTTTCTTT. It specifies CASSLGPSTTEAFF.

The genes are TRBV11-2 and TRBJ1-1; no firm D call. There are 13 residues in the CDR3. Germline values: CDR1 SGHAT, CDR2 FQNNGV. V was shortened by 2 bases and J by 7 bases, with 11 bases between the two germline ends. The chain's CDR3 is CASSLMELLEAFF. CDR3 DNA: TGTGCCAGCAGCTTAATGGAACTTCTTGAAGCTTTCTTT.

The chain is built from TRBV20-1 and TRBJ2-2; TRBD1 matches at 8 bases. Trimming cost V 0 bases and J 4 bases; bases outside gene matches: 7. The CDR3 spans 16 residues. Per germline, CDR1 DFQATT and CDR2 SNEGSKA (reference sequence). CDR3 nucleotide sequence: TGCAGTGCTAGAGACCTCGGGACAGGTCCCACCGGGGAGCTGTTTTTT. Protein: CSARDLGTGPTGELFF.

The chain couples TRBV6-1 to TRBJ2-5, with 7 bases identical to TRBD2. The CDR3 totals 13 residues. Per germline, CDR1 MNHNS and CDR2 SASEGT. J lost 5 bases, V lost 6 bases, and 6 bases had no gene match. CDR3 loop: CASRETSRETQYF. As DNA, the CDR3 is TGTGCCAGCAGAGAGACTAGCCGTGAGACCCAGTACTTC.

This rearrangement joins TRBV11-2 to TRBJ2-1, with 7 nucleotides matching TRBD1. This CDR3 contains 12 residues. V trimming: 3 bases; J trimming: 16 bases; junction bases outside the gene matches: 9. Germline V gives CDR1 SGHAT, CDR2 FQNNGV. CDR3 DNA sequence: TGTGCCAGCAGCTTGGGACAGCGGATCCTATTCTTC. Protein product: CASSLGQRILFF.

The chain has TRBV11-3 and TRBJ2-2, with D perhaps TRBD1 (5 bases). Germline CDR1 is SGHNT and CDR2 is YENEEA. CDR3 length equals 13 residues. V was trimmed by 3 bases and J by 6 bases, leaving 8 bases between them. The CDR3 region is CASSLSGSGELFF. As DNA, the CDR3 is TGTGCCAGCAGCTTGTCAGGGTCCGGGGAGCTGTTTTTT.